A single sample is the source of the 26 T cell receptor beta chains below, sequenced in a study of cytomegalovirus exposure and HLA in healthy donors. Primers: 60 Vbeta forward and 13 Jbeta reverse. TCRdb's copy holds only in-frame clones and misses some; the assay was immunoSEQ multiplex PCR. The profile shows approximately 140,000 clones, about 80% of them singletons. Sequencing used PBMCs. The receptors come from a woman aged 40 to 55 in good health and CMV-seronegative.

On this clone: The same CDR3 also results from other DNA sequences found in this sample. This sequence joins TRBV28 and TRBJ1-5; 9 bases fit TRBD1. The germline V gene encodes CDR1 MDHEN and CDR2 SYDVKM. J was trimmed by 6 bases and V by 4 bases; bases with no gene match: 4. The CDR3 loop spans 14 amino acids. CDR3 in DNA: TGTGCCAGCAGTTCCGGACAGGGGAGTCAGCCCCAGCATTTT. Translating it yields CASSSGQGSQPQHF.

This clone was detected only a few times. CDR3 in amino acids: CSAFGGQGPYEQYF. The CDR3 DNA reads TGCAGCGCTTTTGGGGGACAGGGACCCTACGAGCAGTACTTC. This chain uses TRBV29-1 with TRBJ2-7; 9 positions agree with TRBD1. The CDR3 extends over 14 amino acids. Trimming removed 7 bases from V and 2 bases from J; junction bases left unmatched: 9. CDR1 and CDR2 (germline): SQVTM, ANQGSEA.

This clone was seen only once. The CDR3 here is CASSTQGNTEAFF. The CDR3 coding sequence is TGTGCCAGCAGCACACAGGGGAACACTGAAGCTTTCTTT. The J gene is TRBJ1-1, the V gene TRBV7-6, with D possibly being TRBD1 (6 bases). This CDR3 is 13 amino acids long. Germline CDR1 and CDR2: SGHVS and FNYEAQ. Between the trimmed V and J ends, which lost 5 bases and 1 base, there was a span of 8 bases.

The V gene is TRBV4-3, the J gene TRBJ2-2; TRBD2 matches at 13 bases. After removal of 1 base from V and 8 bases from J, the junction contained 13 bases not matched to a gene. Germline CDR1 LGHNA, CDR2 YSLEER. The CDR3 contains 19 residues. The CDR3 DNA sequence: TGCGCCAGCAGCCAAGGGCTCCGGACTAGCGGGAGCACGGGGGGGGAGCTGTTTTTT. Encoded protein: CASSQGLRTSGSTGGELFF.

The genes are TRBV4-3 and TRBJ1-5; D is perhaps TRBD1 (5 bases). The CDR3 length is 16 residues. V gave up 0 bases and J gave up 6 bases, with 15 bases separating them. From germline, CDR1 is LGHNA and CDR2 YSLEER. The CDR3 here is CASSQEFGRVSQPQHF. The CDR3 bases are TGCGCCAGCAGCCAAGAATTCGGCAGGGTGAGTCAGCCCCAGCATTTT.

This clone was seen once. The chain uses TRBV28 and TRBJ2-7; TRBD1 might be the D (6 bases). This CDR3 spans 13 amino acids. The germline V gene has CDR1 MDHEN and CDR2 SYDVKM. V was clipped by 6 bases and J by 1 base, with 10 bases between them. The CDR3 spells CASRRQASYEQYF. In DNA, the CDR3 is TGTGCCAGCAGACGACAGGCGTCCTACGAGCAGTACTTC.

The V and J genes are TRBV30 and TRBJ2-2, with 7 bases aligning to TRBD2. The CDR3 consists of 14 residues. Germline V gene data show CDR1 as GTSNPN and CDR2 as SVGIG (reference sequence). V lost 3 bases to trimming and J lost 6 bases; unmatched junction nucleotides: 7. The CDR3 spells CAWRGSGRAGELFF. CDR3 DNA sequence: TGTGCCTGGAGAGGTAGCGGGCGGGCCGGGGAGCTGTTTTTT.

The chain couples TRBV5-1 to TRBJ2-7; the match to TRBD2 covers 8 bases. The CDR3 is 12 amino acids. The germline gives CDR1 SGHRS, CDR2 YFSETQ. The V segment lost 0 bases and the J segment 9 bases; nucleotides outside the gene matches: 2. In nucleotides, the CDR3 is TGCGCCAGCAGCTTGGATAGCGGGACGCAGTACTTC. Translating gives CASSLDSGTQYF.

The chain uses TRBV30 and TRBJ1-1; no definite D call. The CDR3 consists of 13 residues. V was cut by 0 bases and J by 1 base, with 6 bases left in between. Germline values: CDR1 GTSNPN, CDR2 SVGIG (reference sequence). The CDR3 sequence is CAWSVLGNTEAFF. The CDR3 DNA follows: TGTGCCTGGAGTGTACTTGGGAACACTGAAGCTTTCTTT.

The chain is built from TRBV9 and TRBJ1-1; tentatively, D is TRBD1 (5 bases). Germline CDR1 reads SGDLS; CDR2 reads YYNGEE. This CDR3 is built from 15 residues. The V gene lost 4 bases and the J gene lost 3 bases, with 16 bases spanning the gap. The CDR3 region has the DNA TGTGCCAGCAGCTCCCGGGGCGGGGAGGACACTGAAGCTTTCTTT. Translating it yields CASSSRGGEDTEAFF.

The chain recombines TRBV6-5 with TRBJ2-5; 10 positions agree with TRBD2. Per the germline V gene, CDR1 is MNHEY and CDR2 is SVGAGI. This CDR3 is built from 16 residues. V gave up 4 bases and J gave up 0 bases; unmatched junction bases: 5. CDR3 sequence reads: CASSSLGTSDQETQYF. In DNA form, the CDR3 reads TGTGCCAGCAGTTCCCTCGGGACTAGCGACCAAGAGACCCAGTACTTC.

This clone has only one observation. Here the CDR3 reads CASSSPTGLKEQYF. Here the CDR3 DNA reads TGTGCCAGCAGCTCGCCGACAGGTCTAAAAGAGCAGTACTTC. The chain links TRBV7-2 to TRBJ2-7; D may be TRBD1 (6 bases). The CDR3 has 14 amino acids. V was clipped by 4 bases and J by 7 bases, with 17 bases between them. Germline loops: CDR1 SGHTA, CDR2 FQGNSA.

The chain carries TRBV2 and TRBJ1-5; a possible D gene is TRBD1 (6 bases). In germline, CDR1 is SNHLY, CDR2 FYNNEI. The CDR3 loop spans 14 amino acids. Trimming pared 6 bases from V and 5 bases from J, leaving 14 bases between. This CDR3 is CASREDSLDQPQHF. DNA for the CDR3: TGTGCCAGCAGGGAGGACAGTCTGGATCAGCCCCAGCATTTT.

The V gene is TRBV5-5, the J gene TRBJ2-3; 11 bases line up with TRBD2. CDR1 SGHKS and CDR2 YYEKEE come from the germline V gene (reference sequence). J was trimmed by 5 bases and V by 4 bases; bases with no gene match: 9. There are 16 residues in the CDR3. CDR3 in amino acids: CASSLGLAGGRDTQYF. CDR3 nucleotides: TGTGCCAGCAGCCTGGGATTAGCGGGAGGGAGAGATACGCAGTATTTT. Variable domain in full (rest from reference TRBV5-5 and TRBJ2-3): DAGVTQSPTHLIKTRGQQVTLRCSPISGHKSVSWYQQVLGQGPQFIFQYYEKEERGRGNFPDRFSARQFPNYSSELNVNALLLGDSALYLCASSLGLAGGRDTQYFGPGTRLTVL.

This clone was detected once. The CDR3 protein is CASSLFTRAGGELFF. The CDR3 nucleotides read TGTGCCAGCAGCTTGTTCACCCGGGCGGGCGGGGAGCTGTTTTTT. This rearrangement joins TRBV5-6 to TRBJ2-2; D may be TRBD2 (5 bases). This CDR3 is 15 amino acids long. CDR1 is SGHDT, CDR2 YYEEEE, per germline. Trimming left V 1 base short and J 7 bases short, with 14 bases between.

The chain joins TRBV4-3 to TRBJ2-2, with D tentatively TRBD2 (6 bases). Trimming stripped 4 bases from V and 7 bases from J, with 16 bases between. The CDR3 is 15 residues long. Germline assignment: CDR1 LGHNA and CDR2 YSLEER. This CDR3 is CASSPSQRADGELFF. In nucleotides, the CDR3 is TGCGCCAGCAGCCCTTCCCAGCGGGCGGACGGGGAGCTGTTTTTT.

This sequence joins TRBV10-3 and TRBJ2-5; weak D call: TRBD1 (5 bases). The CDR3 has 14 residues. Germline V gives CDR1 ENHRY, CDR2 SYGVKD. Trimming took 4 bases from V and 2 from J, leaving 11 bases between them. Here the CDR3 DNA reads TGTGCCATCAGTGTAGGGTCAGGGCAAGAGACCCAGTACTTC. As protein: CAISVGSGQETQYF.

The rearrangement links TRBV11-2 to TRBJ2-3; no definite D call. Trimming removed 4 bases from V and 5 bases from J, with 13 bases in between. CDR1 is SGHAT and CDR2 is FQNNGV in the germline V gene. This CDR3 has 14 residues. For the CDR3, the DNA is TGTGCCAGCAGCTCGCCCGGATCGGGAGATACGCAGTATTTT. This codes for CASSSPGSGDTQYF.

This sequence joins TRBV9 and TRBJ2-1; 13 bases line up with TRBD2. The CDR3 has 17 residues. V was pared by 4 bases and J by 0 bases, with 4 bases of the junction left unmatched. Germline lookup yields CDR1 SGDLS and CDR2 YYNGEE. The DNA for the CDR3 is TGTGCCAGCAGCACACGGACTAGCGGGAGCTCCTACAATGAGCAGTTCTTC. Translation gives CASSTRTSGSSYNEQFF.

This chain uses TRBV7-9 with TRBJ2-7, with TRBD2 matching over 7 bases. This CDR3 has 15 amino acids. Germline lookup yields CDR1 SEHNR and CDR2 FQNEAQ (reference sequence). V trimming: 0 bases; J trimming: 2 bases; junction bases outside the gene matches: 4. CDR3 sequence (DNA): TGTGCCAGCAGCTTAGCGGGACTACACCCCTACGAGCAGTACTTC. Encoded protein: CASSLAGLHPYEQYF.

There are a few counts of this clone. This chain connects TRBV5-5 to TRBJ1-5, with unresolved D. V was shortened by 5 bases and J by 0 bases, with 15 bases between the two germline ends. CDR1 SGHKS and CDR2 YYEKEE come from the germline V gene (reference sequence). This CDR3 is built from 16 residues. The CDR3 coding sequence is TGTGCCAGCAGGCCCTTGACGGGGTATAGCAATCAGCCCCAGCATTTT. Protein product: CASRPLTGYSNQPQHF. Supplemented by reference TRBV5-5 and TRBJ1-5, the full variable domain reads DAGVTQSPTHLIKTRGQQVTLRCSPISGHKSVSWYQQVLGQGPQFIFQYYEKEERGRGNFPDRFSARQFPNYSSELNVNALLLGDSALYLCASRPLTGYSNQPQHFGDGTRLSIL.

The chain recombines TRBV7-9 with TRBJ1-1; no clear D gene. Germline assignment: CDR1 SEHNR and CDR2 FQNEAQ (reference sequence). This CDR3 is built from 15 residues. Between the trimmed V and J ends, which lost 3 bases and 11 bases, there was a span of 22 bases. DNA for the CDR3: TGTGCCAGCAGCTTTATTGGCGGTGGCGACGATTGGGCTTTCTTT. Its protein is CASSFIGGGDDWAFF.

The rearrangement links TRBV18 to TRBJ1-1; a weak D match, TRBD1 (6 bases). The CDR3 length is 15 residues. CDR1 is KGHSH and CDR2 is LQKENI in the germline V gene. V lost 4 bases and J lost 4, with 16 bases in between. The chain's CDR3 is CASSLNTGFSTEAFF. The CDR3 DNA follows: TGTGCCAGCTCACTAAATACAGGGTTTAGCACTGAAGCTTTCTTT.

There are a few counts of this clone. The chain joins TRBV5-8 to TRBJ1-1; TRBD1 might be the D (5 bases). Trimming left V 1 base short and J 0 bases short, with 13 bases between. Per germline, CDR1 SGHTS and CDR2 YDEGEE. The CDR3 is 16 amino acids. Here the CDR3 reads CASSLPKRGMNTEAFF. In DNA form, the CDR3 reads TGTGCCAGCAGCTTGCCGAAGCGGGGGATGAACACTGAAGCTTTCTTT.

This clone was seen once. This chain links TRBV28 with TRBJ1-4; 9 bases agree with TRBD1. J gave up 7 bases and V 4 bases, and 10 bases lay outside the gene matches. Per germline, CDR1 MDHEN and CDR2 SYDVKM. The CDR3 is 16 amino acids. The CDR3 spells CASSSNRGPGSEKLFF. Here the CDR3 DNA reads TGTGCCAGCAGTTCGAACAGGGGGCCGGGTAGTGAAAAACTGTTTTTT.

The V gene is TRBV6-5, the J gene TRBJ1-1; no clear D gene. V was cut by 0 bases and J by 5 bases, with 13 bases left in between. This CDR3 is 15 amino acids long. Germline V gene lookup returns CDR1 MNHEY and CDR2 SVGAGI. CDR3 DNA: TGTGCCAGCAGTTACTCGGTTACCGGCGGAACTGAAGCTTTCTTT. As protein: CASSYSVTGGTEAFF.